The present entry profiles one T cell receptor beta chain with its context. The CDR3 contains 18 residues. V lost 4 bases to trimming and J lost 3 bases, with 23 bases between them. Germline lookup yields CDR1 SGHNT and CDR2 YYREEE (reference sequence). The sample comes from a study of blood T cell repertoires in COVID-19. Study-level information: Acute and convalescent COVID-19 samples came from the United States, Italy and Spain.

TCRdb's copy holds only in-frame clones and misses some; the assay was immunoSEQ multiplex PCR. The repertoire consists of 300,000 to 350,000 clones, with around nine tenths occurring once and the leading ten covering more than 9%. The sample was PBMCs or T cells enriched from blood (not recorded which). The TCR sequence derives from a woman aged 25 to 39 who had recovered from COVID-19. The V and J genes are TRBV5-4 and TRBJ1-3, with D possibly matching TRBD1 (6 bases). The CDR3 DNA sequence: TGTGCCAGCAGCCCCCCACAGGGAGTCGGGTCTAATGGAAACACCATATATTTT. It is translated as CASSPPQGVGSNGNTIYF.